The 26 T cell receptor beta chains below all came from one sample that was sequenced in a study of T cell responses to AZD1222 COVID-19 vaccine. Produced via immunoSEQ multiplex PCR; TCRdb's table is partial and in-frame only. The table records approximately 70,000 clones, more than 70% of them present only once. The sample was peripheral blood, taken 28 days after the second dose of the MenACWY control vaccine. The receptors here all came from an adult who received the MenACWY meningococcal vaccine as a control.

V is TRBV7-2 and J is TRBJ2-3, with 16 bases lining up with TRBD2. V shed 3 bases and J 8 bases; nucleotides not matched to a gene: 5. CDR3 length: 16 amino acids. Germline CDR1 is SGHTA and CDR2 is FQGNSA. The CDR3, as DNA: TGTGCCAGCAGCTTGGGACTAGCGGGGGGGGTCGGTACGCAGTATTTT. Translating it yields CASSLGLAGGVGTQYF.

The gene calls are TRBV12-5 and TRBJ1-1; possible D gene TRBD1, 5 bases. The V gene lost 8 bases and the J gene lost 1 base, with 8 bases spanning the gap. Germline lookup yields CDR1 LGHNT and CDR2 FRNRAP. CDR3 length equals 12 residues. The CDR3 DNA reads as TGTGCTAGTCAGCAGGGGAACACTGAAGCTTTCTTT. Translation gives CASQQGNTEAFF.

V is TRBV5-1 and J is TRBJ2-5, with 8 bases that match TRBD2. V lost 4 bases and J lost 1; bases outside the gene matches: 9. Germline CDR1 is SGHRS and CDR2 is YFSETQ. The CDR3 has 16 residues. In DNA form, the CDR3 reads TGCGCCAGCAGCCTGCTAAGGGCGGGGGGCCAAGAGACCCAGTACTTC. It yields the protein CASSLLRAGGQETQYF.

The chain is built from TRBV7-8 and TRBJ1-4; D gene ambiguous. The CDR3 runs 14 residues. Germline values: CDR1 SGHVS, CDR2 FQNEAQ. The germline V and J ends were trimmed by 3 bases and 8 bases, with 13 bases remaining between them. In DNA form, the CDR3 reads TGTGCCAGCAGCTTCTTGTCCACGGGCGAAAAACTGTTTTTT. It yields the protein CASSFLSTGEKLFF.

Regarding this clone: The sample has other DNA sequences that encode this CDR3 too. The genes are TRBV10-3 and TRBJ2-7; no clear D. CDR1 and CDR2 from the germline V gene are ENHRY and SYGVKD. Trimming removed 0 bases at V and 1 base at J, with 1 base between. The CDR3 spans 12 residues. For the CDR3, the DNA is TGTGCCATCAGTGAGTCATCCTACGAGCAGTACTTC. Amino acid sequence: CAISESSYEQYF.

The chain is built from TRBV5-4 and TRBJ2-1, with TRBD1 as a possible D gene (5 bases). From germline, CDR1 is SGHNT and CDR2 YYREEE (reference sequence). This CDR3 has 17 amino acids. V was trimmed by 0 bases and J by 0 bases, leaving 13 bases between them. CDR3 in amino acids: CASSLGQPFSSYNEQFF. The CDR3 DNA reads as TGTGCCAGCAGCTTGGGACAGCCCTTTAGCTCCTACAATGAGCAGTTCTTC.

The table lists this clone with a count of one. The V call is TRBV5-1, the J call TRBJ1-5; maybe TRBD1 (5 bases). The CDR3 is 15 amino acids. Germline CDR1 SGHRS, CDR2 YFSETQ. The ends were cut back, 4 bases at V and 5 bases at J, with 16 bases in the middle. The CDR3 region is CASSPGGRMDQPQHF. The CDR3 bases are TGCGCCAGCAGCCCCGGGGGGAGGATGGATCAGCCCCAGCATTTT.

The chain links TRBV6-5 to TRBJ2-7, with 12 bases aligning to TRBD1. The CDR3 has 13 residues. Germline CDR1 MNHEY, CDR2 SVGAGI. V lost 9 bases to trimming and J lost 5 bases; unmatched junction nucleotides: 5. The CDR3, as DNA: TGTGCCAGTAGGGACAGGGGGCATCACGAGCAGTACTTC. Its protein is CASRDRGHHEQYF.

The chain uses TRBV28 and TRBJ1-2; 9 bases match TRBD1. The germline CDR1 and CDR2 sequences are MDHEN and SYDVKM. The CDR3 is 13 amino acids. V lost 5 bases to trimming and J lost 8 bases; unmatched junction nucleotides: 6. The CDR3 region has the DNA TGTGCCAGCAGTCCGGGACAGGGACGCGGCTACACCTTC. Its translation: CASSPGQGRGYTF.

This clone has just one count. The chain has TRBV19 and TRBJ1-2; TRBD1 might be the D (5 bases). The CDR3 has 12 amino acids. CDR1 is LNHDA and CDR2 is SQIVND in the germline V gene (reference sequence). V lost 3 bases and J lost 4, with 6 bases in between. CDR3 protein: CASSMQGYGYTF. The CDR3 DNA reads TGTGCCAGTAGTATGCAGGGCTATGGCTACACCTTC.

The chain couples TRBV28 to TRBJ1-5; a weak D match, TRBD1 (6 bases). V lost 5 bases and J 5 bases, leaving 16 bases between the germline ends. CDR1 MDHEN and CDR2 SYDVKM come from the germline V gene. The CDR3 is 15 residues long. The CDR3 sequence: CASSRITGNYQPQHF. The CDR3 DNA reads TGTGCCAGCAGTCGGATCACAGGGAACTATCAGCCCCAGCATTTT.

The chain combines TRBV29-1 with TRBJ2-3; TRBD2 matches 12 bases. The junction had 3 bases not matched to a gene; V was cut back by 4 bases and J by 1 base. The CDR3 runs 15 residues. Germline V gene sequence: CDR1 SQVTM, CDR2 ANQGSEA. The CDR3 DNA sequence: TGCAGCGTTGTTCGACTAGCGGGAGGCACAGATACGCAGTATTTT. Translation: CSVVRLAGGTDTQYF.

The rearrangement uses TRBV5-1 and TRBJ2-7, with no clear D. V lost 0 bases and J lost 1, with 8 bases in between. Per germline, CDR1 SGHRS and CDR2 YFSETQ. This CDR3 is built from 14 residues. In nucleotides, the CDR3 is TGCGCCAGCAGCTTGGCCGTGGGGTCCTACGAGCAGTACTTC. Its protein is CASSLAVGSYEQYF.

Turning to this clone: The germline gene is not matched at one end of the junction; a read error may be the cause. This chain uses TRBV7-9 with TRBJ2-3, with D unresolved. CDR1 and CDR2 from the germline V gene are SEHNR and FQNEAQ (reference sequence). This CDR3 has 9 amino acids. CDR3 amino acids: CASSLLGRF. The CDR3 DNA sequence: TGTGCCAGCAGCTTATTGGGAAGATTT.

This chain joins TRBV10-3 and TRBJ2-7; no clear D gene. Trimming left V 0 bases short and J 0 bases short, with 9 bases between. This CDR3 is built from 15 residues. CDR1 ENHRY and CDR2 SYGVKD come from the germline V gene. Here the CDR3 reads CAISESVVSSYEQYF. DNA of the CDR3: TGTGCCATCAGTGAGTCGGTGGTCAGCTCCTACGAGCAGTACTTC.

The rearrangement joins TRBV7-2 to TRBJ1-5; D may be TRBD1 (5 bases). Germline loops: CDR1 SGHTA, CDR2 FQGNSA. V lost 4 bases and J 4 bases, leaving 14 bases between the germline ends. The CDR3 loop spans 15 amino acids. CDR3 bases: TGTGCCAGCAGCTCCCAGGGTTTTGGAAATCAGCCCCAGCATTTT. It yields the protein CASSSQGFGNQPQHF.

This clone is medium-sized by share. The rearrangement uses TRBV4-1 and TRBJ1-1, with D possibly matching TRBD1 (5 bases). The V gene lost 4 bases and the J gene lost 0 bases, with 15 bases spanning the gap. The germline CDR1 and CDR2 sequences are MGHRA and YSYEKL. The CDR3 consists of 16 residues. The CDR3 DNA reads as TGCGCCAGCAGCCCCTCGACAGACACCATGAACACTGAAGCTTTCTTT. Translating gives CASSPSTDTMNTEAFF.

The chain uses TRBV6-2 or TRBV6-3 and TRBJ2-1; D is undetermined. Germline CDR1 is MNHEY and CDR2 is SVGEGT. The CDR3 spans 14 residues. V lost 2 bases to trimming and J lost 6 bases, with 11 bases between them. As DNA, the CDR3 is TGTGCCAGCAGTTACCCCTCCGCCTCCAATGAGCAGTTCTTC. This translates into CASSYPSASNEQFF.

The DNA for the CDR3 is TGTGCCAGCAGCTTGCTAGCGGGAGGGGGCGAGCAGTACTTC. It codes for CASSLLAGGGEQYF. The rearrangement links TRBV7-6 to TRBJ2-7, with TRBD2 matching over 12 bases. This CDR3 spans 14 amino acids. V shed 3 bases, J shed 6 bases, and the junction held 3 bases outside the gene matches. Germline V gene data show CDR1 as SGHVS and CDR2 as FNYEAQ.

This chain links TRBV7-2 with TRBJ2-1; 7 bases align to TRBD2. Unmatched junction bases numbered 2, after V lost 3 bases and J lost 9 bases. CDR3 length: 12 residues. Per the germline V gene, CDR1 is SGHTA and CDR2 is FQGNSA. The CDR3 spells CASSFGLVEQFF. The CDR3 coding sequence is TGTGCCAGCAGCTTCGGACTAGTTGAGCAGTTCTTC.

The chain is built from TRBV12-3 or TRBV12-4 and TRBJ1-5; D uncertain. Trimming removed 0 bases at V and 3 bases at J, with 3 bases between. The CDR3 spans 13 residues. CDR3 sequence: CASSLAANQPQHF. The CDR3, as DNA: TGTGCCAGCAGTTTAGCGGCCAATCAGCCCCAGCATTTT.

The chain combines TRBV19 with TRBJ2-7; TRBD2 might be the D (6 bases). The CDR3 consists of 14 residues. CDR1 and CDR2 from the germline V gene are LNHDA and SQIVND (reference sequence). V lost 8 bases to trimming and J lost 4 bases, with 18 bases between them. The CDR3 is CASAGGIGAYEQYF. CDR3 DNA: TGTGCCAGTGCTGGGGGGATCGGCGCGTACGAGCAGTACTTC. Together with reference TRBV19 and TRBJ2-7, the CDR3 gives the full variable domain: DGGITQSPKYLFRKEGQNVTLSCEQNLNHDAMYWYRQDPGQGLRLIYYSQIVNDFQKGDIAEGYSVSREKKESFPLTVTSAQKNPTAFYLCASAGGIGAYEQYFGPGTRLTVT.

The CDR3 sequence is CASSRRLAGGDEQYF. CDR3 DNA sequence: TGCGCCAGCAGCCGAAGACTAGCGGGGGGGGACGAGCAGTACTTC. This sequence joins TRBV4-3 and TRBJ2-7; 14 positions agree with TRBD2. The CDR3 extends over 15 amino acids. Per the germline V gene, CDR1 is LGHNA and CDR2 is YSLEER. Trimming at V came to 4 bases and at J to 5 bases, leaving 4 bases not matched to a gene.

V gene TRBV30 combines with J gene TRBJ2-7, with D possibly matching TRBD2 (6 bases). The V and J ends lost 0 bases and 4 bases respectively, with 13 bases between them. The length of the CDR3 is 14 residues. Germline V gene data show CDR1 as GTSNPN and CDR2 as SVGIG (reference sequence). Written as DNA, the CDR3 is TGTGCCTGGAGTGTAGGAGGGCAGGAATACGAGCAGTACTTC. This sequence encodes CAWSVGGQEYEQYF.

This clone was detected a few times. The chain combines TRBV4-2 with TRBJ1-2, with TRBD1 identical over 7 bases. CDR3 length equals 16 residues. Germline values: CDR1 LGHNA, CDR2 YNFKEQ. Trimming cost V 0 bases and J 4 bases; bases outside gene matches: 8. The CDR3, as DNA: TGTGCCAGCAGCCAAGATTACCAGGGGGGAGTCTATGGCTACACCTTC. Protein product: CASSQDYQGGVYGYTF.

DNA of the CDR3: TGTGCCAGCAGCTTAACATCGGTTAACTGGGGAGATACGCAGTATTTT. As protein: CASSLTSVNWGDTQYF. The chain employs TRBV11-1 and TRBJ2-3; D is uncertain. This CDR3 spans 16 amino acids. CDR1 SGHAT and CDR2 FQDESV come from the germline V gene (reference sequence). The germline V and J ends were trimmed by 2 bases and 5 bases, with 17 bases remaining between them.